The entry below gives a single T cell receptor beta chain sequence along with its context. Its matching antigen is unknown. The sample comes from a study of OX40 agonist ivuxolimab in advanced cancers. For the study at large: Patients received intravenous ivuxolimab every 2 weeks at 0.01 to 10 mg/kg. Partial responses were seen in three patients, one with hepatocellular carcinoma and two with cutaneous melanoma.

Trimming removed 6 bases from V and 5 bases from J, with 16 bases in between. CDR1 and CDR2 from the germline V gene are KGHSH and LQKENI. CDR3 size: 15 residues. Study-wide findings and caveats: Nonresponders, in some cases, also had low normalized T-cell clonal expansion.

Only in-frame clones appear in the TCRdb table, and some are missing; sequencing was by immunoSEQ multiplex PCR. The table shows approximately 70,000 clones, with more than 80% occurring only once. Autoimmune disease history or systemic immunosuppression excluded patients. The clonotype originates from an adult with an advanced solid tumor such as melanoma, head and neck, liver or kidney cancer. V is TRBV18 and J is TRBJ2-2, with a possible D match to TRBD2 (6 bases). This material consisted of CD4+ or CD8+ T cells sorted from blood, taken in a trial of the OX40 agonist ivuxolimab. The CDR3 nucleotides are TGTGCCAGCTCGTTGACGGGAGAAAAAACCGGGGAGCTGTTTTTT. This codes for CASSLTGEKTGELFF.